Each of the 8 T cell receptor beta chains below was sequenced from the same sample in a study of PD-L1 blockade in urothelial cancer. Only in-frame clones appear in the TCRdb table, and some are missing; sequencing was by immunoSEQ multiplex PCR. The table records about 100,000 clones, roughly nine tenths of them present only once. The source was PBMCs, collected around atezolizumab (anti-PD-L1) treatment. These receptors were collected from a woman of 80 years or more with urothelial cancer.

In nucleotides, the CDR3 is TGTGCCAGCTCACCCAGACTAGCGGGAGGGAGCAATGAGCAGTTCTTC. This gives the protein CASSPRLAGGSNEQFF. The V and J genes are TRBV18 and TRBJ2-1, with 14 bases fitting TRBD2. In germline, CDR1 is KGHSH, CDR2 LQKENI. The CDR3 extends over 16 amino acids. The junction had 4 bases not matched to a gene; V was cut back by 3 bases and J by 6 bases.

The chain couples TRBV5-4 to TRBJ2-1, with TRBD2 matching over 11 bases. The CDR3 sequence is 15 residues long. Germline CDR1 reads SGHNT; CDR2 reads YYREEE (reference sequence). Trimming removed 4 bases from V and 8 bases from J; junction bases left unmatched: 8. CDR3 DNA sequence: TGTGCCAGCAGCCGGACTAGCGGGTTGAGGGATGAGCAGTTCTTC. It translates to CASSRTSGLRDEQFF.

The J gene is TRBJ1-5, the V gene TRBV19; 8 bases fit TRBD1. CDR3 length equals 16 residues. Germline CDR1 LNHDA, CDR2 SQIVND (reference sequence). V gave up 6 bases and J gave up 5 bases; unmatched junction bases: 12. The CDR3 spells CASSPPRQGAHQPQHF. CDR3 sequence (DNA): TGTGCCAGTAGCCCTCCGAGGCAGGGGGCCCATCAGCCCCAGCATTTT.

The chain has TRBV19 and TRBJ2-1, with 10 bases identical to TRBD2. Germline V CDR1 and CDR2: LNHDA, SQIVND (reference sequence). The CDR3 extends over 19 amino acids. The V gene end was trimmed by 2 bases and the J gene end by 8 bases; junction bases not matched to a gene: 18. In nucleotides, the CDR3 is TGTGCCAGTAGTATAAGCCGATCAACTCTAGCGGGAGTCGACGATGAGCAGTTCTTC. Its protein product is CASSISRSTLAGVDDEQFF.

This chain uses TRBV5-1 with TRBJ2-1, with D possibly matching TRBD2 (6 bases). Trimming cost V 0 bases and J 5 bases, with 12 bases left between them. Germline assignment: CDR1 SGHRS and CDR2 YFSETQ. The length of the CDR3 is 15 residues. The CDR3 DNA reads as TGCGCCAGCAGCTTGGTAGTAGCGGATAACAATGAGCAGTTCTTC. It codes for CASSLVVADNNEQFF.

The chain joins TRBV5-1 to TRBJ2-7; the D gene is possibly TRBD1 (6 bases). Trimming took 4 bases from V and 2 from J, leaving 13 bases between them. CDR3 length: 14 amino acids. From germline, CDR1 is SGHRS and CDR2 YFSETQ. The CDR3 here is CASSPGHQTYEQYF. As DNA, the CDR3 is TGCGCCAGCAGCCCGGGACACCAAACCTACGAGCAGTACTTC.

V is TRBV9 and J is TRBJ2-7; 7 positions agree with TRBD2. Germline trimming cut 4 bases from V and 2 bases from J; bases unmatched to any gene: 9. Germline CDR1 reads SGDLS; CDR2 reads YYNGEE. The CDR3 is made up of 15 amino acids. CDR3 region: CASSPTSASAYEQYF. The DNA of the CDR3 is TGTGCCAGCAGCCCTACTAGCGCGAGCGCCTACGAGCAGTACTTC.

The chain uses TRBV28 and TRBJ1-2, with 9 bases matching TRBD1. The germline gives CDR1 MDHEN, CDR2 SYDVKM. This CDR3 has 13 amino acids. J was trimmed by 8 bases and V by 3 bases; bases with no gene match: 4. The CDR3 region is CASSFGQGRGYTF. As DNA, the CDR3 is TGTGCCAGCAGTTTCGGACAGGGGCGGGGCTACACCTTC.